Following are 7 T cell receptor beta chains from one sample sequenced in a study of blood T cell repertoires in COVID-19. Assay used: immunoSEQ multiplex PCR; TCRdb lists only in-frame clones, some missing. The table includes approximately 90,000 clones, approximately 90% detected once. Sample: peripheral blood. The receptors come from a man aged 55 to 70 with acute or convalescent COVID-19.

The chain recombines TRBV15 with TRBJ2-7, with TRBD1 identical over 10 bases. From germline, CDR1 is LNHNV and CDR2 YYDKDF (reference sequence). V shed 7 bases, J shed 3 bases, and the junction held 3 bases outside the gene matches. The CDR3 extends over 13 amino acids. The CDR3 reads CATTRTGGYEQYF. The CDR3, as DNA: TGTGCCACCACTCGGACAGGGGGCTACGAGCAGTACTTC.

This rearrangement joins TRBV10-3 to TRBJ2-1; 8 bases are a match to TRBD1. This CDR3 is built from 16 residues. The J segment lost 5 bases and the V segment lost 0 bases, leaving 6 bases of the junction unmatched. CDR1 and CDR2 from the germline V gene are ENHRY and SYGVKD. In nucleotides, the CDR3 is TGTGCCATCAGTGAGTCGACAGGGGAAGTTAACAATGAGCAGTTCTTC. It yields the protein CAISESTGEVNNEQFF.

J is TRBJ2-1 and V is TRBV6-6, with no clear D. The germline V gene has CDR1 MNHNY and CDR2 SVGAGI (reference sequence). This CDR3 is 12 amino acids long. With 4 bases removed from V and 9 bases from J, the gap between germline ends came to 10 bases. CDR3 residues: CASSSFSSEQFF. CDR3 in DNA: TGTGCCAGCAGTTCCTTTAGTAGTGAGCAGTTCTTC.

V and J are TRBV19 and TRBJ1-2, with a possible D match to TRBD1 (6 bases). The CDR3 is made up of 15 amino acids. V lost 7 bases to trimming and J lost 6 bases, with 21 bases between them. CDR1 LNHDA and CDR2 SQIVND come from the germline V gene (reference sequence). CDR3 protein: CASTQYWRGGNGYTF. The CDR3 coding sequence is TGTGCCAGTACTCAGTATTGGAGGGGGGGAAATGGCTACACCTTC.

This clone appeared once. The chain recombines TRBV5-1 with TRBJ2-3; possibly TRBD1 for D (5 bases). This CDR3 is 15 amino acids long. V gave up 0 bases and J gave up 4 bases, with 12 bases separating them. In germline, CDR1 is SGHRS, CDR2 YFSETQ. CDR3 bases: TGCGCCAGCAGCTTGGTTTCAGGGAATGCAGATACGCAGTATTTT. Its protein product is CASSLVSGNADTQYF.

The chain links TRBV5-6 to TRBJ2-7; TRBD2 is a possible D gene (6 bases). Germline assignment: CDR1 SGHDT and CDR2 YYEEEE. V was pared by 4 bases and J by 4 bases, with 9 bases between. The CDR3 totals 12 residues. The CDR3 here is CASSETSYEQYF. DNA for the CDR3: TGTGCCAGCAGCGAGACTAGTTACGAGCAGTACTTC.

This clone was seen just once. The chain is built from TRBV27 and TRBJ2-3, with TRBD1 identical over 8 bases. Germline V gene sequence: CDR1 MNHEY, CDR2 SMNVEV (reference sequence). The trim removed 6 bases at V and 2 bases at J, leaving 7 bases unmatched. This CDR3 spans 15 amino acids. CDR3 region: CASRRDRRPTDTQYF. The CDR3 DNA reads TGTGCCAGCAGGCGGGACAGGCGTCCCACAGATACGCAGTATTTT.